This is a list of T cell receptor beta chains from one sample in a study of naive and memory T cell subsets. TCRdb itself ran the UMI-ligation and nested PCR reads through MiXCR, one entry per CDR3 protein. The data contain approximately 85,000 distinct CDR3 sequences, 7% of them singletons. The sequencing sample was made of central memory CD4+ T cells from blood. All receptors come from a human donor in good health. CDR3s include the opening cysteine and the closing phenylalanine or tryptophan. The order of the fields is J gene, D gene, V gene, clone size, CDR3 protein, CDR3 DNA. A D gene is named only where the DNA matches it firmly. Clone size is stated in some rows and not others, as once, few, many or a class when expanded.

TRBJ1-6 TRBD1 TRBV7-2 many CASRGTGTKSPLHF TGTGCCAGCAGGGGGACAGGGACGAAATCACCCCTCCACTTT
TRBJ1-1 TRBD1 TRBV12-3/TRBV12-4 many CASRGQGVSEAFF TGTGCCAGCAGGGGACAGGGGGTGTCTGAAGCTTTCTTT
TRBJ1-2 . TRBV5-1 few CASSLDSTTDYGYTF TGCGCCAGCAGCTTGGATAGCACGACGGACTATGGCTACACCTTC
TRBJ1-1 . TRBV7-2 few CAISMGGENTEAFF TGTGCCATTAGCATGGGAGGGGAAAACACTGAAGCTTTCTTT
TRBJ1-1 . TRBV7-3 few CASSQRGRETEAFF TGTGCCAGCAGCCAAAGGGGTCGGGAGACTGAAGCTTTCTTT
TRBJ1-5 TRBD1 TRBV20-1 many CSARRQGEYSNQPQHF TGCAGTGCTCGTCGACAGGGAGAATATAGCAATCAGCCCCAGCATTTT
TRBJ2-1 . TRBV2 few CASSAQEQFF TGTGCCAGCAGTGCTCAAGAGCAGTTCTTC
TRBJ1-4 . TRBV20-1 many CSARDDGRANEKLFF TGCAGTGCTAGAGATGATGGGAGGGCTAATGAAAAACTGTTTTTT
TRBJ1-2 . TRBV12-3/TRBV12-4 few CASRVAGYYGYTF TGTGCCAGCAGGGTAGCAGGGTACTATGGCTACACCTTC
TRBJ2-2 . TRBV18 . CASSPIGGDTGELFF TGTGCCAGCTCACCAATCGGGGGTGACACCGGGGAGCTGTTTTTT
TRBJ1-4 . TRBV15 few CATSRRINEKLFF TGTGCCACCAGCAGACGGATTAATGAAAAACTGTTTTTT
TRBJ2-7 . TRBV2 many CASARLGEQYF TGTGCCAGCGCCCGACTCGGCGAGCAGTACTTC
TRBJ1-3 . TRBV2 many CASIRTYGNTIYF TGTGCCAGCATTAGGACATACGGAAACACCATATATTTT
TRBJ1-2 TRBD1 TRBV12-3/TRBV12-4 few CASSLQGVGVYGYTF TGTGCCAGCAGTTTACAGGGGGTCGGGGTCTATGGCTACACCTTC
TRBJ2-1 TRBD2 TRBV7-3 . CASSPLGAGAYNEQFF TGTGCCAGCAGCCCCCTTGGGGCGGGGGCCTACAATGAGCAGTTCTTC
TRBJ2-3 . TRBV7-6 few CASSLGFTKNTDTQYF TGTGCCAGCAGCTTAGGGTTCACTAAAAACACAGATACGCAGTATTTT
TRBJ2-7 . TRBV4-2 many CASSPRSGGAGHYEQYF TGTGCCAGCAGCCCCCGGAGCGGAGGTGCAGGACACTACGAGCAGTACTTC
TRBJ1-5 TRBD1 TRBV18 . CASSPGQGDNQPQHF TGTGCCAGCTCCCCGGGACAGGGCGACAATCAGCCCCAGCATTTT
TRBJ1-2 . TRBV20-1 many CSAPSLHGNYGYTF TGCAGTGCCCCGTCCCTACACGGAAACTATGGCTACACCTTC
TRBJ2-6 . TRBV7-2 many CASSVGTNVGANVLTF TGTGCCAGCAGCGTCGGGACAAACGTCGGGGCCAACGTCCTGACTTTC
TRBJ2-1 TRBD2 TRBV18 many CASSPPLAGGKNEQFF TGTGCCAGCTCACCTCCACTAGCGGGAGGAAAGAATGAGCAGTTCTTC
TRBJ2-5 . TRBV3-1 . CASTLGGGRKTQYF TGTGCCAGCACACTTGGGGGGGGGCGGAAGACCCAGTACTTC
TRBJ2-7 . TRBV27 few CASSFLGFGGYEQYF TGTGCCAGCAGTTTTTTAGGTTTCGGGGGTTACGAGCAGTACTTC
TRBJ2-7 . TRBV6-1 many CASIPGHTGSYEQYF TGTGCCAGCATCCCCGGTCATACAGGGAGTTACGAGCAGTACTTC
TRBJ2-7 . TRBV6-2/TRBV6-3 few CASSYRAEQYF TGTGCCAGCAGTTACCGCGCCGAGCAGTACTTC
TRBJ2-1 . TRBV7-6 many CASGRRLNEQFF TGTGCCAGCGGAAGACGGCTCAATGAGCAGTTCTTC
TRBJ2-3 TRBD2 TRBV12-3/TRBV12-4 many CASTRRRASGAHDTQYF TGTGCCAGCACCCGACGGAGGGCAAGCGGGGCCCACGATACGCAGTATTTT
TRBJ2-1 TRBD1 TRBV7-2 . CASSIYKGAQGQFF TGTGCCAGCAGTATCTACAAGGGGGCGCAGGGGCAGTTCTTC
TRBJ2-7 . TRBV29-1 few CSARGGYEQYF TGCAGCGCGCGGGGTGGTTACGAGCAGTACTTC
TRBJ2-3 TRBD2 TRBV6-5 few CASSYQSGGASGLDTQYF TGTGCCAGCAGTTACCAGAGCGGGGGGGCCAGCGGTTTAGATACGCAGTATTTT
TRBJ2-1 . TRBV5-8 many CASSDGTAYAYNEQFF TGTGCCAGCAGCGACGGGACCGCCTATGCTTACAATGAGCAGTTCTTC
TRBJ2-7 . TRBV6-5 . CASSYEAGPGREQYF TGTGCCAGCAGTTACGAGGCGGGGCCGGGGCGGGAGCAGTACTTC
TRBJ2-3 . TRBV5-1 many CASIGSHTDTQYF TGCGCCAGCATCGGGTCCCACACAGATACGCAGTATTTT
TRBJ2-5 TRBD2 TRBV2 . CASRGGLAGETQYF TGTGCCAGCAGAGGGGGGCTAGCGGGAGAGACCCAGTACTTC
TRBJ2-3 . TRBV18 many CASSPNRERTTDTQYF TGTGCCAGCTCACCAAATCGAGAGCGAACCACAGATACGCAGTATTTT
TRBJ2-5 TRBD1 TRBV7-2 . CASSLGRGTGRGETQYF TGTGCCAGCAGCTTAGGGAGGGGGACAGGGCGGGGGGAGACCCAGTACTTC
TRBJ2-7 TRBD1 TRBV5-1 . CASSLGDRPYEQYF TGCGCCAGCAGCTTGGGGGACAGACCCTACGAGCAGTACTTC